A selection of T cell receptor beta chains follows, all from one sample in a study of shared clonotypes between healthy human individuals. Profiling relied on immunoSEQ multiplex PCR, and the TCRdb table lists in-frame clones only, not all of them. The table includes some 2,000,000 clones, roughly 95% detected once. The material sequenced was naive CD4+ T cells sorted from blood. The receptors were gathered from a man aged 18 to 30 in good health. Both conserved end residues are part of each CDR3.

v_call: TRBV27; j_call: TRBJ2-2; cdr3_aa: CASSLGGIGELFF
v_call: TRBV2; j_call: TRBJ2-7; cdr3_aa: CASSRRDYTYEQYF
v_call: TRBV5-1; j_call: TRBJ2-5; cdr3_aa: CASSLEGETQYF
v_call: TRBV28; j_call: TRBJ1-2; cdr3_aa: CASSFWGYGYTF
v_call: TRBV18; j_call: TRBJ2-7; cdr3_aa: CASSSGQARPWF
v_call: TRBV9; j_call: TRBJ1-3; cdr3_aa: CASSVTAANSGNTIYF
v_call: TRBV6-6; j_call: TRBJ2-5; cdr3_aa: CASSYSGETQYF
v_call: TRBV18; j_call: TRBJ2-4; cdr3_aa: CASSLTGTEFSSGKNIQYF
v_call: TRBV6-6; j_call: TRBJ1-3; cdr3_aa: CASSGDRRSGNTIYF
v_call: TRBV28; j_call: TRBJ1-4; cdr3_aa: CASSPSGATNEKLFF
v_call: TRBV28; j_call: TRBJ1-2; cdr3_aa: CASRDTGQGSYGYTF
v_call: TRBV2; j_call: TRBJ2-5; cdr3_aa: CASRETSRGETQYF
v_call: TRBV6-1; j_call: TRBJ2-7; cdr3_aa: CASSIGAEQYF
v_call: TRBV9; j_call: TRBJ2-7; cdr3_aa: CASSVQGSTYEQYF
v_call: TRBV30; j_call: NA; cdr3_aa: CAWSTGDEQYF
v_call: TRBV5-6; j_call: TRBJ1-4; cdr3_aa: CASSPRFATNEKLFF
v_call: TRBV25-1; j_call: TRBJ1-6; cdr3_aa: CASSESTGTNHSPLHF
v_call: TRBV5-4; j_call: TRBJ1-3; cdr3_aa: CASSADAAIYF
v_call: TRBV4-1; j_call: TRBJ1-3; cdr3_aa: CASSHGWTGGAGNTIYF
v_call: TRBV5-1; j_call: TRBJ2-2; cdr3_aa: CASSVNTGELFF
v_call: TRBV1; j_call: TRBJ2-2; cdr3_aa: CTSSQGSLWVGELFF
v_call: TRBV28; j_call: TRBJ1-5; cdr3_aa: CASSLQGPGQPQHF
v_call: TRBV11-2; j_call: TRBJ1-4; cdr3_aa: CASSLDGGRGEKLFF